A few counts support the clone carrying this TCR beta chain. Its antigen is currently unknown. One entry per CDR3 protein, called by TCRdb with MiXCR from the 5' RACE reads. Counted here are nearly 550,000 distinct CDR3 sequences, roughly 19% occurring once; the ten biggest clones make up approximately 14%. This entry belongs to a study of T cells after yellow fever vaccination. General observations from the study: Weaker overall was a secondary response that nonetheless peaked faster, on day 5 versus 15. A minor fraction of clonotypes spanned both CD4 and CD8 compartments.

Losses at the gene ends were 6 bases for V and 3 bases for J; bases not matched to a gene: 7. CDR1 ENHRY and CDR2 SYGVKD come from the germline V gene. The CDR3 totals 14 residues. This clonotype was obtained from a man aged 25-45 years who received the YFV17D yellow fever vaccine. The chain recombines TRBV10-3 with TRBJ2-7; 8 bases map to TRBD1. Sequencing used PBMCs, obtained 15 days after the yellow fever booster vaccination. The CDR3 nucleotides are TGTGCCATCAGAGGACAGGGCTATCGCTACGAGCAGTACTTC. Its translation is CAIRGQGYRYEQYF.